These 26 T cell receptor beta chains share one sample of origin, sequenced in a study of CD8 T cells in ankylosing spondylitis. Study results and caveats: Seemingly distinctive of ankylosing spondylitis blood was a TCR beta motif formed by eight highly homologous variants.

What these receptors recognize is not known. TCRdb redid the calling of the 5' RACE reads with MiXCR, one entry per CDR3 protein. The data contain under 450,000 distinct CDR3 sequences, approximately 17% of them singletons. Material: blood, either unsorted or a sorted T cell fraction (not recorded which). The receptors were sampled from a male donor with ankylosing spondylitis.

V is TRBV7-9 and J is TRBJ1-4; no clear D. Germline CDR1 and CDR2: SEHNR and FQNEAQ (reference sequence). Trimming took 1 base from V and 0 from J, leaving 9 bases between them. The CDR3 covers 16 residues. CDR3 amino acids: CASSLGVSSTNEKLFF. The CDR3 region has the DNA TGTGCCAGCAGCTTAGGGGTGAGCTCAACTAATGAAAAACTGTTTTTT.

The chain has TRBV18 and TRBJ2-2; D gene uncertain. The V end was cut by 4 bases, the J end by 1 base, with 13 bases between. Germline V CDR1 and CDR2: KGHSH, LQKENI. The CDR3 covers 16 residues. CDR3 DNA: TGTGCCAGCTCACGTGGCTCTCTCGTGAACACCGGGGAGCTGTTTTTT. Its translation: CASSRGSLVNTGELFF.

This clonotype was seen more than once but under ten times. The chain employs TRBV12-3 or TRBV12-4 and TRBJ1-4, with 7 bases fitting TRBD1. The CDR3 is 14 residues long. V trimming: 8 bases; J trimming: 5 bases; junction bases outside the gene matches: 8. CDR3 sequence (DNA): TGTGCCAGCGCCCGGGGACAGAAAAATGAAAAACTGTTTTTT. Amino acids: CASARGQKNEKLFF.

The CDR3 is CASSLGGQSTNEKLFF. The CDR3 nucleotides are TGCGCCAGCAGCTTAGGGGGGCAGTCAACTAATGAAAAACTGTTTTTT. This chain uses TRBV5-1 with TRBJ1-4; D possibly corresponds to TRBD1 (6 bases). The CDR3 contains 16 residues. Trimming took off 2 bases at V and 0 bases at J, with 11 bases between the two ends. In germline, CDR1 is SGHRS, CDR2 YFSETQ.

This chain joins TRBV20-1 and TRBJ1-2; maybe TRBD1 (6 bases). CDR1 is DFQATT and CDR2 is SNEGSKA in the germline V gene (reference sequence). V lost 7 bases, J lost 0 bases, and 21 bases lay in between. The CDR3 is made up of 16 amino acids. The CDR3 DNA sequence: TGCAGTGGTAAAGGGGGTCAGGAAGAAACTAACTATGGCTACACCTTC. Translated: CSGKGGQEETNYGYTF.

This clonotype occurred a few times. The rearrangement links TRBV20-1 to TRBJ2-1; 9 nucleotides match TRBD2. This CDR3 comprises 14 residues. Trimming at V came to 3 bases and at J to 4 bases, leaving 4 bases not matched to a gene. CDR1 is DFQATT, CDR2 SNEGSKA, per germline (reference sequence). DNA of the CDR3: TGCAGTGCTAGGCGGGGGGGCCAGTACAATGAGCAGTTCTTC. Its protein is CSARRGGQYNEQFF.

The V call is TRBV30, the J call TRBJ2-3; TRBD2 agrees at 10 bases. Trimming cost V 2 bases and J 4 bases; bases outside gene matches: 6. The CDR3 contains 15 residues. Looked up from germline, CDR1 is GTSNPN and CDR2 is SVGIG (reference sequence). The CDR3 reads CAWSKERGGPDTQYF. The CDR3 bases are TGTGCCTGGAGTAAGGAGCGGGGGGGCCCAGATACGCAGTATTTT.

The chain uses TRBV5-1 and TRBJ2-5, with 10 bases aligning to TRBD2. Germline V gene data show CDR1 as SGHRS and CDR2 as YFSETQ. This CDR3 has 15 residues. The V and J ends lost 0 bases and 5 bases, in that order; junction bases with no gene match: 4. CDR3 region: CASSLVVSGRETQYF. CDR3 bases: TGCGCCAGCAGCTTGGTGGTTAGCGGGAGGGAGACCCAGTACTTC.

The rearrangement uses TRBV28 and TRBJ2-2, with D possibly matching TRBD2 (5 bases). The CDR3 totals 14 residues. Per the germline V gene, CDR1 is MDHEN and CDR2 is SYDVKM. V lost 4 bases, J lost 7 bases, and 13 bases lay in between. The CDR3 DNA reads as TGTGCCAGCAGTTACCTGGGAGTTGACGGGGAGCTGTTTTTT. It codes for CASSYLGVDGELFF.

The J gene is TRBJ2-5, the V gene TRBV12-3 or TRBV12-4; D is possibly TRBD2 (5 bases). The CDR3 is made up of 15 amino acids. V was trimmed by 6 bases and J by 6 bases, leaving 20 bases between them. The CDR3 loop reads CASSPPSLSLKTQYF. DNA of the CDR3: TGTGCCAGCAGCCCGCCTAGCCTCTCCCTAAAGACCCAGTACTTC.

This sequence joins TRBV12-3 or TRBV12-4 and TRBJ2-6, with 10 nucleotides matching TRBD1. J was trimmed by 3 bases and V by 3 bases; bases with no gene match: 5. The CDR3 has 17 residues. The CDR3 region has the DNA TGTGCCAGCAGTTTCCAGACAGGGGGCTATGGGGCCAACGTCCTGACTTTC. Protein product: CASSFQTGGYGANVLTF.

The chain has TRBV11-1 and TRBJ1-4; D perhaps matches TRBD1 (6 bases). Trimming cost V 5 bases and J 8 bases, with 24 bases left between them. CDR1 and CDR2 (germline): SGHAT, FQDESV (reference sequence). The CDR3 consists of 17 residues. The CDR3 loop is CASSRRGVAGGMEKLFF. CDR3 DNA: TGTGCCAGCAGCCGAAGAGGGGTCGCGGGGGGCATGGAAAAACTGTTTTTT.

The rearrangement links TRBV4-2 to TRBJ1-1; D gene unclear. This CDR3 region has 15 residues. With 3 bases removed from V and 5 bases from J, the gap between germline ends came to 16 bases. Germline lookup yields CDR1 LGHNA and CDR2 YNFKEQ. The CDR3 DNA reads TGTGCCAGCAGCCACCCCGGGGATTATGAAACTGAAGCTTTCTTT. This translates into CASSHPGDYETEAFF.

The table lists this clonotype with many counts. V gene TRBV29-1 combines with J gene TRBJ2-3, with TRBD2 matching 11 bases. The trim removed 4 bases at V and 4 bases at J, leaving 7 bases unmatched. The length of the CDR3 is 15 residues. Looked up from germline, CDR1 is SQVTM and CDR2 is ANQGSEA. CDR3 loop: CSVVGTSGHPDTQYF. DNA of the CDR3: TGCAGCGTTGTCGGGACTAGCGGACACCCAGATACGCAGTATTTT.

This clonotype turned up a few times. The CDR3 region is CASSLDHPTGMRSYEQYF. Written as DNA, the CDR3 is TGCGCCAGCAGCTTGGACCATCCGACAGGGATGCGCTCCTACGAGCAGTACTTC. The chain joins TRBV5-1 to TRBJ2-7, with 7 nucleotides matching TRBD1. The ends lost 0 bases at V and 0 bases at J; junction bases unmatched: 12. The CDR3 is 18 residues long. Germline CDR1 reads SGHRS; CDR2 reads YFSETQ.

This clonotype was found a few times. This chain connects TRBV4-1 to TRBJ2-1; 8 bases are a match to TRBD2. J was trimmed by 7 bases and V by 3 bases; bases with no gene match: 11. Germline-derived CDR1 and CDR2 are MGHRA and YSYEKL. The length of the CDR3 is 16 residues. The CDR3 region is CASSHGGGRYMNEQFF. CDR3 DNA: TGCGCCAGCAGCCACGGGGGGGGGCGCTATATGAATGAGCAGTTCTTC.

The CDR3 here is CASSYRGHGYTF. The CDR3 DNA follows: TGTGCCAGCAGTTACAGGGGGCATGGCTACACCTTC. The rearrangement uses TRBV6-2 or TRBV6-3 and TRBJ1-2, with 7 bases matching TRBD1. V was pared by 2 bases and J by 6 bases, with 0 bases of the junction left unmatched. CDR1 is MNHEY, CDR2 SVGEGT, per germline. The CDR3 is 12 residues long.

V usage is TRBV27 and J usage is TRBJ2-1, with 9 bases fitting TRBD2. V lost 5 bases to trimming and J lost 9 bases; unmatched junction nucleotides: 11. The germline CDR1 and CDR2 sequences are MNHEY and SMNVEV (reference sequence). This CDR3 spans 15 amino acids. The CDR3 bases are TGTGCCAGCAGTCACTCGATGGCGGGAGGGATTGAGCAGTTCTTC. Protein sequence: CASSHSMAGGIEQFF.

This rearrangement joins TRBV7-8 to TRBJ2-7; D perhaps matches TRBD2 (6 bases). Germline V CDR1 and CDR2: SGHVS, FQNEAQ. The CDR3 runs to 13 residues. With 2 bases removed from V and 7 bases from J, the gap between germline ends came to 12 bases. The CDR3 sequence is CASSLPAGNEQYF. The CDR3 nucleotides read TGTGCCAGCAGCTTACCGGCGGGGAATGAGCAGTACTTC.

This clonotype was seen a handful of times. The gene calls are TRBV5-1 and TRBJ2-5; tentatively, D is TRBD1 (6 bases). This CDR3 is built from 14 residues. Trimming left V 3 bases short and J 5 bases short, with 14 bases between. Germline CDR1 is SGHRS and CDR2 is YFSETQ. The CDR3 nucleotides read TGCGCCAGCAGCTGGGGACACGGGGAGGAGACCCAGTACTTC. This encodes CASSWGHGEETQYF. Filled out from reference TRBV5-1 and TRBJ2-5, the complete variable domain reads KAGVTQTPRYLIKTRGQQVTLSCSPISGHRSVSWYQQTPGQGLQFLFEYFSETQRNKGNFPGRFSGRQFSNSRSEMNVSTLELGDSALYLCASSWGHGEETQYFGPGTRLLVL.

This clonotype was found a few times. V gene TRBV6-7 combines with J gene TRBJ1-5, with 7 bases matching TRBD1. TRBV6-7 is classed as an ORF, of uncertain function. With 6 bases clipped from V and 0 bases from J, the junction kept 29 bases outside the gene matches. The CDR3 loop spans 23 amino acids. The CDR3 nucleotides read TGTGCCAGCAGCCCTGTGGTTGCCAGGGGGGTAGGGTGGTCACCGAATAGCAATCAGCCCCAGCATTTT. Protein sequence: CASSPVVARGVGWSPNSNQPQHF.

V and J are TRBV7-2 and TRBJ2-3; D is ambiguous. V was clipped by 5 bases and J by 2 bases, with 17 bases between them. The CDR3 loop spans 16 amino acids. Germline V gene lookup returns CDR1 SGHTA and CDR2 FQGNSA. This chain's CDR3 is CASSLTAVRPTDTQYF. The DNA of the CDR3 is TGTGCCAGCAGCCTCACCGCGGTCCGACCCACAGATACGCAGTATTTT.

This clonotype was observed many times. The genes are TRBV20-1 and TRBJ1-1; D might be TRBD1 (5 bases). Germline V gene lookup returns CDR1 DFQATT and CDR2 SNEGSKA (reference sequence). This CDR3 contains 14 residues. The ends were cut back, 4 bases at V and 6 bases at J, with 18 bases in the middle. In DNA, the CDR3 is TGCAGTGCTATTAAAAGGGGCAGGGTCTCTGAAGCTTTCTTT. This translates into CSAIKRGRVSEAFF.

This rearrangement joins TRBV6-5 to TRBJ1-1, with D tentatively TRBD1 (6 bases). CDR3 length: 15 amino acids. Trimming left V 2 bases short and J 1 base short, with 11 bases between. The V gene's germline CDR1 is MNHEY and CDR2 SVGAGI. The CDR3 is CASSYTDRGNTEAFF. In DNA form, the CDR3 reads TGTGCCAGCAGTTACACGGACAGAGGGAACACTGAAGCTTTCTTT.

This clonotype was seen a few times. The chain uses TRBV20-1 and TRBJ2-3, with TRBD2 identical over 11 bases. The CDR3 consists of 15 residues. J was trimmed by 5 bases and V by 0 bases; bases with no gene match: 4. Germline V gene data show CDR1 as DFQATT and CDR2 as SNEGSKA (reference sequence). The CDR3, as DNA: TGCAGTGCTAGAGATAGCGGGGGGGCCGGAGATACGCAGTATTTT. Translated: CSARDSGGAGDTQYF.

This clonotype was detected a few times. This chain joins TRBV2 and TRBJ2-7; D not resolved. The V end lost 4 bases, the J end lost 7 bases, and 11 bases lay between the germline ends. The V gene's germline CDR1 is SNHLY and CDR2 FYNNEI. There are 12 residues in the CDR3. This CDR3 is CASSVEVIEQYF. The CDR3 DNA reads TGTGCCAGCAGTGTGGAAGTCATTGAGCAGTACTTC.